This TCR beta chain was identified in a study of shared clonotypes between healthy human individuals. Turning to the study itself: For every donor, three CD4 naive, three CD4 memory, two CD8 naive and one CD8 memory plates were used.

Study observations and caveats: Depth was large, yet rarefaction showed that sorted-subset sequencing was incomplete. Larger estimated richness was generally seen in naive subsets than in memory subsets.

Original handling: Without quality scores, immunoSEQ junctional reads could not be filtered like full-length reads. Assay used: immunoSEQ multiplex PCR; TCRdb lists only in-frame clones, some missing. For V, J and clone size, that table is used; D and trimming come from the DNA. This repertoire shows some 2 million clones, approximately 95% found once; its top ten account for 1% to 1.5%. As defined, naive CD8 cells were CD45RO-negative and positively selected for CCR7, with terminally differentiated effector memory CD45RA+ cells excluded. The CDR3 covers 14 residues. In germline, CDR1 is SEHNR, CDR2 FQNEAQ (reference sequence). Trimming left V 1 base short and J 4 bases short, with 11 bases between. With respect to this clone: Its antigen is unknown. This CDR3 is also generated by other DNA sequences in the sample.

The sequence was obtained from a man in his late teens or twenties in good health. The sample taken for sequencing was naive CD8+ T cells sorted from blood. The rearrangement links TRBV7-9 to TRBJ2-7; D may be TRBD2 (6 bases). The CDR3 region has the DNA TGTGCCAGCAGCTTAGGAGGCGGGACTTACGAGCAGTACTTC. Protein: CASSLGGGTYEQYF.